This record concerns one T cell receptor (beta chain) sequence. The data derive from a study of shared clonotypes between healthy human individuals. Profiled with immunoSEQ multiplex PCR; TCRdb holds only in-frame clones, not every one. The sample lists roughly 650,000 clones, approximately 96% seen once, with around 0.1% in the top ten. CD45RO negativity and positive selection for CCR7 defined naive CD8 cells, a population that excluded terminally differentiated effector memory CD45RA+ cells. Sequencing input: naive CD8+ T cells sorted from blood. The clonotype was recovered from a woman in her twenties or thirties in good health.

The CDR3 sequence: CSGLAGPFYEQFF. DNA of the CDR3: TGCAGCGGACTAGCGGGGCCTTTCTATGAGCAGTTCTTC. The gene calls are TRBV29-1 and TRBJ2-1, with 11 bases fitting TRBD2. The V gene's germline CDR1 is SQVTM and CDR2 ANQGSEA. Losses at the gene ends were 7 bases for V and 8 bases for J; bases not matched to a gene: 7. The CDR3 length is 13 residues.